This TCR beta chain was sequenced in a study of T-cell memory formation after mild COVID-19. Findings and caveats of the study: Some responding clones appeared in pre-infection memory, suggesting cross-reactive memory joined. Most CD4+ clones that shrank were in CM and EM, while CD8+ ones turned up in EMRA.

UMIs and sample barcodes were carried by the TCR alpha and TCR beta cDNA libraries that 5'RACE produced using constant-segment primers. Each CDR3 protein is one row after TCRdb ran MiXCR on the 5' RACE reads. The sample carries 100,000 to 130,000 distinct CDR3 sequences, roughly 19% recorded once. With 7 bases removed from V and 6 bases from J, the gap between germline ends came to 12 bases. This CDR3 comprises 12 residues. The germline V gene encodes CDR1 SGDLS and CDR2 YYNGEE. This clonotype was seen a handful of times. The antigen remains unidentified. V is TRBV9 and J is TRBJ2-3; weak D call: TRBD2 (5 bases). This clonotype was sampled from a young man who had mild COVID-19 (a few samples of this study predate the infection). Cell type and time point are not known. The sequenced sample consisted of PBMCs or a T cell subset sorted from them (not recorded which). CDR3: CASASPSDTQYF. CDR3 nucleotides: TGTGCCAGCGCCTCCCCTAGCGATACGCAGTATTTT.